Sequencing of this TCR beta chain was carried out in a study of blood T cell repertoires in COVID-19. The assay was immunoSEQ multiplex PCR, and TCRdb's table has in-frame clones only and misses some. The table has 200,000 to 300,000 clones, more than 85% seen once; the top ten hold about 5.2%. The CDR3 loop spans 14 amino acids. Trimming stripped 5 bases from V and 3 bases from J, with 13 bases between. The germline V gene has CDR1 SEHNR and CDR2 FQNEAQ (reference sequence). The sequenced material came from peripheral blood. This rearrangement joins TRBV7-9 to TRBJ1-1, with unresolved D. This sequence originates from a woman between 55 and 75 years old with COVID-19, enrolled during active disease. The CDR3 sequence: CASSRDTRDTEAFF. The CDR3 DNA is TGTGCCAGCAGCCGTGACACACGAGACACTGAAGCTTTCTTT.